The rows below give T cell receptor beta chains drawn from one sample of a study of identical twins. TCRdb reprocessed the 5' RACE reads with MiXCR, giving one entry per CDR3 protein. The table includes some 96,000 distinct CDR3 sequences, just under 6% detected once. Sequencing used memory T cells sorted from blood. The receptors come from a woman aged 45-60 years in good health. Each CDR3 is given with its conserved first and last residue. D genes are given only for firm matches. Expanded clones are given a class, and other clones once, few, many or no size at all.

length: 16; D: NA; J: TRBJ2-1; V: TRBV24-1; size: many; CDR3: CATSDLSRGRYNEQFF; DNA: TGTGCCACCAGTGACCTCTCTCGTGGGCGGTACAATGAGCAGTTCTTC
length: 14; D: NA; J: TRBJ2-1; V: TRBV7-8; size: few; CDR3: CASSLRQVDNEQFF; DNA: TGTGCCAGCAGCTTAAGACAGGTGGACAATGAGCAGTTCTTC
length: 16; D: NA; J: TRBJ2-4; V: TRBV20-1; size: NA; CDR3: CSASIGSALAKNIQYF; DNA: TGCAGTGCTAGTATTGGGTCAGCCCTAGCCAAAAACATTCAGTACTTC
length: 16; D: NA; J: TRBJ1-4; V: TRBV20-1; size: many; CDR3: CSARDGQPWANEKLFF; DNA: TGCAGTGCTAGAGATGGACAGCCTTGGGCTAATGAAAAACTGTTTTTT
length: 16; D: TRBD1; J: TRBJ2-2; V: TRBV20-1; size: few; CDR3: CSALKTGSKNTGELFF; DNA: TGCAGTGCTTTAAAGACAGGGTCTAAGAACACCGGGGAGCTGTTTTTT
length: 16; D: TRBD1; J: TRBJ1-4; V: TRBV2; size: few; CDR3: CASRAGQVDLNEKLFF; DNA: TGTGCCAGCAGAGCTGGACAGGTGGACCTAAATGAAAAACTGTTTTTT
length: 14; D: TRBD1; J: TRBJ2-5; V: TRBV19; size: few; CDR3: CASSTQGAQETQYF; DNA: TGTGCCAGTAGTACCCAGGGGGCCCAAGAGACCCAGTACTTC
length: 13; D: NA; J: TRBJ2-1; V: TRBV2; size: many; CDR3: CASSVAGRHEQFF; DNA: TGTGCCAGCAGTGTTGCGGGAAGGCATGAGCAGTTCTTC
length: 16; D: NA; J: TRBJ2-1; V: TRBV4-1; size: many; CDR3: CASSQAIGRRNNEQFF; DNA: TGCGCCAGCAGCCAGGCGATAGGACGGAGAAACAATGAGCAGTTCTTC
length: 17; D: NA; J: TRBJ2-7; V: TRBV21-1; size: NA; CDR3: CASSNRTSGKSSYEQYF; DNA: TGTGCCAGCAGCAATCGGACTAGCGGGAAGAGCTCCTACGAGCAGTACTTC
length: 14; D: TRBD1; J: TRBJ2-7; V: TRBV10-3; size: many; CDR3: CAILGDRGTYEQYF; DNA: TGTGCCATCCTAGGGGACAGAGGTACCTACGAGCAGTACTTC
length: 17; D: NA; J: TRBJ2-3; V: TRBV12-5; size: many; CDR3: CASGLGGLMRRTDTQYF; DNA: TGTGCTAGTGGTTTGGGGGGGCTGATGAGACGCACAGATACGCAGTATTTT
length: 14; D: TRBD1; J: TRBJ1-2; V: TRBV6-4; size: many; CDR3: CASSATGEGYGYTF; DNA: TGTGCCAGCAGTGCGACAGGGGAAGGCTATGGCTACACCTTC
length: 14; D: NA; J: TRBJ1-2; V: TRBV20-1; size: NA; CDR3: CSAMDPREVQGYTF; DNA: TGCAGTGCCATGGACCCCAGGGAGGTTCAAGGCTACACCTTC
length: 15; D: TRBD1; J: TRBJ2-5; V: TRBV5-1; size: NA; CDR3: CASSFGRGPQETQYF; DNA: TGCGCCAGCAGCTTCGGCAGGGGGCCCCAAGAGACCCAGTACTTC
length: 14; D: NA; J: TRBJ1-1; V: TRBV11-3; size: few; CDR3: CASSGQVQGTEAFF; DNA: TGTGCCAGCAGCGGGCAGGTCCAGGGGACTGAAGCTTTCTTT
length: 14; D: NA; J: TRBJ2-7; V: TRBV28; size: few; CDR3: CASSFGPFLYEQYF; DNA: TGTGCCAGCAGCTTCGGACCGTTTCTCTACGAGCAGTACTTC
length: 15; D: NA; J: TRBJ2-1; V: TRBV3-1; size: many; CDR3: CASSRMGSRVHEQFF; DNA: TGTGCCAGCAGCCGGATGGGGTCGCGGGTCCATGAGCAGTTCTTC
length: 17; D: NA; J: TRBJ1-2; V: TRBV27; size: many; CDR3: CASRQTRGADTNYGYTF; DNA: TGTGCCAGCAGACAAACCCGTGGGGCAGATACTAACTATGGCTACACCTTC
length: 13; D: TRBD2; J: TRBJ2-2; V: TRBV5-1; size: many; CDR3: CASGSREAGELFF; DNA: TGCGCCAGTGGTTCCCGGGAGGCCGGGGAGCTGTTTTTT
length: 13; D: NA; J: TRBJ2-5; V: TRBV5-1; size: many; CDR3: CASSDSMGETQYF; DNA: TGCGCCAGCAGCGACTCGATGGGCGAGACCCAGTACTTC
length: 16; D: NA; J: TRBJ2-4; V: TRBV12-3/TRBV12-4; size: few; CDR3: CASRDNRGGDKNIQYF; DNA: TGTGCCAGCAGAGACAACAGGGGAGGTGACAAAAACATTCAGTACTTC
length: 19; D: NA; J: TRBJ2-6; V: TRBV5-1; size: few; CDR3: CASSLVPGQTTSGANVLTF; DNA: TGCGCCAGCAGCTTGGTTCCCGGACAAACTACCTCTGGGGCCAACGTCCTGACTTTC
length: 12; D: NA; J: TRBJ1-3; V: TRBV20-1; size: many; CDR3: CSARELGYTIYF; DNA: TGCAGTGCTAGAGAACTTGGATACACCATATATTTT
length: 15; D: TRBD2; J: TRBJ2-5; V: TRBV24-1; size: NA; CDR3: CAIQGLAGEGETQYF; DNA: TGTGCCATCCAGGGACTAGCGGGAGAAGGAGAGACCCAGTACTTC
length: 12; D: NA; J: TRBJ2-5; V: TRBV20-1; size: NA; CDR3: CSAMQPQETQYF; DNA: TGCAGTGCTATGCAGCCCCAAGAGACCCAGTACTTC
length: 15; D: NA; J: TRBJ2-6; V: TRBV29-1; size: many; CDR3: CSVSTSFSGANVLTF; DNA: TGCAGCGTTTCCACTTCGTTCTCTGGGGCCAACGTCCTGACTTTC
length: 14; D: NA; J: TRBJ2-1; V: TRBV7-2; size: few; CDR3: CASSFSGRSGEQFF; DNA: TGTGCCAGCAGCTTTAGTGGGAGGAGTGGTGAGCAGTTCTTC
length: 15; D: NA; J: TRBJ1-6; V: TRBV20-1; size: few; CDR3: CSASPSVDRLGPLHF; DNA: TGCAGTGCTAGCCCCTCTGTCGACCGCCTAGGGCCCCTCCACTTT
length: 14; D: NA; J: TRBJ1-2; V: TRBV12-3/TRBV12-4; size: NA; CDR3: CASSLNGALYGYTF; DNA: TGTGCCAGCAGTTTAAACGGAGCCCTCTATGGCTACACCTTC
length: 15; D: NA; J: TRBJ2-3; V: TRBV4-1; size: many; CDR3: CASRGWRTSTDTQYF; DNA: TGCGCCAGCAGAGGGTGGCGGACTAGCACAGATACGCAGTATTTT
length: 13; D: NA; J: TRBJ2-1; V: TRBV20-1; size: many; CDR3: CSAQLDSRYEQFF; DNA: TGCAGTGCCCAGCTAGACTCCAGGTATGAGCAGTTCTTC
length: 15; D: NA; J: TRBJ2-6; V: TRBV20-1; size: many; CDR3: CSARGPVSGANVLTF; DNA: TGCAGTGCTAGAGGACCGGTCTCTGGGGCCAACGTCCTGACTTTC
length: 15; D: NA; J: TRBJ2-2; V: TRBV12-3/TRBV12-4; size: many; CDR3: CASSLGLQQAGELFF; DNA: TGTGCCAGCAGTTTGGGACTTCAACAGGCCGGGGAGCTGTTTTTT
length: 17; D: NA; J: TRBJ2-7; V: TRBV6-6; size: NA; CDR3: CASSYSNWRAGNYEQYF; DNA: TGTGCCAGCAGTTACTCGAATTGGCGCGCTGGAAACTACGAGCAGTACTTC
length: 16; D: NA; J: TRBJ2-1; V: TRBV5-8; size: NA; CDR3: CASSFLDSRSYNEQFF; DNA: TGTGCCAGCAGCTTCTTAGACTCCCGCTCCTACAATGAGCAGTTCTTC
length: 17; D: TRBD2; J: TRBJ2-3; V: TRBV7-9; size: many; CDR3: CASSSGTSGGSTDTQYF; DNA: TGTGCCAGCAGCTCAGGTACTAGCGGAGGGAGCACAGATACGCAGTATTTT
length: 16; D: NA; J: TRBJ1-5; V: TRBV19; size: NA; CDR3: CASSIRLTESNQPQHF; DNA: TGTGCCAGTAGTATAAGGCTGACAGAGAGCAATCAGCCCCAGCATTTT
length: 12; D: NA; J: TRBJ2-4; V: TRBV2; size: NA; CDR3: CASARVENIQYF; DNA: TGTGCCAGCGCAAGAGTTGAAAACATTCAGTACTTC
length: 13; D: TRBD1; J: TRBJ2-7; V: TRBV12-5; size: many; CDR3: CATGQGAPYEQYF; DNA: TGTGCTACCGGACAGGGGGCCCCTTACGAGCAGTACTTC